One TCR beta chain is described in this entry. Other DNA sequences from this sample encode an identical CDR3 as well. This sample was included in a study of shared T cell receptors in the human thymus. Germline CDR1 is SGHDN and CDR2 is FVKESK. The ends were cut back, 0 bases at V and 1 base at J, with 3 bases in the middle. The CDR3 is made up of 14 amino acids. Method: immunoSEQ multiplex PCR; TCRdb's copy keeps in-frame clones and lacks some. The data contain about 710,000 clones, over 75% of them singletons. This sample also appeared in a second study, on human thymus T cells.

J is TRBJ2-2 and V is TRBV14; D not certain. The receptor comes from a boy in the first two years of life with a congenital heart defect. Sample: thymocytes. The CDR3 here is CASSQDRNTGELFF. The CDR3 DNA sequence: TGTGCCAGCAGCCAAGACCGGAACACCGGGGAGCTGTTTTTT. The variable domain in full, completed from reference TRBV14 and TRBJ2-2, reads EAGVTQFPSHSVIEKGQTVTLRCDPISGHDNLYWYRRVMGKEIKFLLHFVKESKQDESGMPNNRFLAERTGGTYSTLKVQPAELEDSGVYFCASSQDRNTGELFFGEGSRLTVL.